Following are 29 T cell receptor beta chains from one sample sequenced in a study of T cell repertoires in cytomegalovirus infection. TCRdb processed the reads anew with MiXCR; each CDR3 protein has one entry. The data contain about 69,000 distinct CDR3 sequences, less than 30% of them singletons. No antigens are known for them. The sample consisted of CD8+ T cells from cultured PBMCs, taken from culture after CMV antigen stimulation. The receptors here all came from a human donor in good health (CMV status not recorded). Some clones in this sample may be carry-over from other donors' samples.

In this sample, this clonotype turned up a few times. V is TRBV29-1 and J is TRBJ2-1, with a tentative D call TRBD1 (5 bases). Germline CDR1 is SQVTM and CDR2 is ANQGSEA. This CDR3 spans 13 amino acids. The V end was cut by 7 bases, the J end by 0 bases, with 10 bases between. The CDR3, as DNA: TGCAGCGCGCCGGACAACTCCTACAATGAGCAGTTCTTC. Its translation is CSAPDNSYNEQFF.

The CDR3 DNA reads as TGCGCCAGCAGCGGGCCACTTGAAGCGGCTAACTATGGCTACACCTTC. Protein product: CASSGPLEAANYGYTF. The gene calls are TRBV5-1 and TRBJ1-2; D unresolved. Germline V gene sequence: CDR1 SGHRS, CDR2 YFSETQ. Trimming took off 4 bases at V and 0 bases at J, with 16 bases between the two ends. The CDR3 has 16 residues.

This clonotype was counted at least ten times. The V and J genes are TRBV25-1 and TRBJ2-1, with 7 bases that match TRBD1. CDR3 length: 15 amino acids. The J segment lost 0 bases and the V segment lost 6 bases, leaving 5 bases of the junction unmatched. In germline, CDR1 is MGHDK, CDR2 SYGVNS. The CDR3 region is CASSRDSRSYNEQFF. The CDR3 region has the DNA TGTGCCAGCAGCCGGGACAGCCGCTCCTACAATGAGCAGTTCTTC.

This clonotype was seen at least ten times. This chain connects TRBV4-3 to TRBJ2-5; D is undetermined. The CDR3 sequence is 15 residues long. V lost 0 bases to trimming and J lost 7 bases, with 15 bases between them. Germline V gene lookup returns CDR1 LGHNA and CDR2 YSLEER. The CDR3 coding sequence is TGCGCCAGCAGCCAAGATTGGGGTTTAAGAACGACCCAGTACTTC. Residues: CASSQDWGLRTTQYF.

This clonotype appeared a few times. The V call is TRBV4-3, the J call TRBJ1-5; D is undetermined. V lost 0 bases, J lost 0 bases, and 15 bases lay in between. CDR3 length: 18 residues. The germline V gene encodes CDR1 LGHNA and CDR2 YSLEER. This CDR3 is CASSQDLPRSNSNQPQHF. CDR3 nucleotides: TGCGCCAGCAGCCAAGATCTTCCCAGGTCGAATAGCAATCAGCCCCAGCATTTT.

This clonotype has only a few counts. The genes are TRBV7-9 and TRBJ1-1; D unclear. The CDR3 is 12 residues long. Trimming removed 1 base from V and 8 bases from J, with 8 bases in between. CDR1 is SEHNR, CDR2 FQNEAQ, per germline (reference sequence). The CDR3 here is CASSLESTEAFF. Here the CDR3 DNA reads TGTGCCAGCAGCTTAGAATCGACAGAAGCTTTCTTT.

This rearrangement joins TRBV27 to TRBJ2-2; D call uncertain. This CDR3 spans 16 amino acids. The germline V and J ends were trimmed by 4 bases and 0 bases, with 12 bases remaining between them. The germline V gene encodes CDR1 MNHEY and CDR2 SMNVEV (reference sequence). In nucleotides, the CDR3 is TGTGCCAGCAGTTCTGACTTAAACGCGAACACCGGGGAGCTGTTTTTT. Translated, it gives CASSSDLNANTGELFF.

The V gene is TRBV7-6, the J gene TRBJ2-6; D is possibly TRBD2 (6 bases). V lost 4 bases, J lost 0 bases, and 13 bases lay in between. The germline gives CDR1 SGHVS, CDR2 FNYEAQ. CDR3 size: 17 residues. The CDR3 loop is CASSSGGASSGANVLTF. The CDR3 nucleotides read TGTGCCAGCAGCTCCGGGGGAGCCAGCTCTGGGGCCAACGTCCTGACTTTC.

This chain links TRBV3-1 with TRBJ2-3; D is ambiguous. The CDR3 has 15 amino acids. Germline assignment: CDR1 LGHDT and CDR2 YNNKEL (reference sequence). Trimming removed 4 bases from V and 2 bases from J, with 13 bases in between. CDR3 sequence: CASSPLGQVTDTQYF. For the CDR3, the DNA is TGTGCCAGCAGCCCACTTGGGCAGGTCACAGATACGCAGTATTTT.

This clonotype was detected ten times or more. This sequence joins TRBV14 and TRBJ1-2, with D unresolved. CDR1 and CDR2 (germline): SGHDN, FVKESK. This CDR3 contains 13 residues. Trimming stripped 0 bases from V and 6 bases from J, with 8 bases between. The CDR3 here is CASSQDFPHGYTF. The CDR3 DNA sequence: TGTGCCAGCAGCCAAGATTTTCCCCATGGCTACACCTTC. Variable domain in full (rest from reference TRBV14 and TRBJ1-2): EAGVTQFPSHSVIEKGQTVTLRCDPISGHDNLYWYRRVMGKEIKFLLHFVKESKQDESGMPNNRFLAERTGGTYSTLKVQPAELEDSGVYFCASSQDFPHGYTFGSGTRLTVV.

The rearrangement uses TRBV6-5 and TRBJ1-1; 7 bases are shared with TRBD1. The CDR3 extends over 14 amino acids. Unmatched junction bases numbered 4, after V lost 2 bases and J lost 4 bases. Germline CDR1 and CDR2: MNHEY and SVGAGI. CDR3 bases: TGTGCCAGCAGTTACCGCAGGGGGGGCACTGAAGCTTTCTTT. Its protein is CASSYRRGGTEAFF.

A few counts support this clonotype. The rearrangement uses TRBV19 and TRBJ2-2; TRBD2 might be the D (6 bases). Germline V gene data show CDR1 as LNHDA and CDR2 as SQIVND (reference sequence). The CDR3 totals 14 residues. V was shortened by 1 base and J by 3 bases, with 6 bases between the two germline ends. CDR3 sequence: CASSIVADTGELFF. The CDR3 coding sequence is TGTGCCAGTAGTATAGTAGCGGACACCGGGGAGCTGTTTTTT.

The V gene is TRBV27, the J gene TRBJ2-2; 7 bases align to TRBD1. J gave up 2 bases and V 7 bases, and 13 bases lay outside the gene matches. The CDR3 has 17 amino acids. In germline, CDR1 is MNHEY, CDR2 SMNVEV (reference sequence). CDR3 sequence reads: CASKPWTGSINTGELFF. The CDR3 region has the DNA TGTGCCAGCAAACCGTGGACAGGATCTATCAACACCGGGGAGCTGTTTTTT.

This clonotype was detected only a few times. V and J are TRBV12-5 and TRBJ1-5; D is uncertain. Trimming took 2 bases from V and 9 from J, leaving 8 bases between them. The CDR3 sequence is 12 residues long. Germline V gene sequence: CDR1 LGHNT, CDR2 FRNRAP. The CDR3: CASGLPLRPQHF. The CDR3 bases are TGTGCTAGTGGTTTGCCTTTAAGGCCCCAGCATTTT. The variable domain in full, with the rest retrieved from reference TRBV12-5 and TRBJ1-5, is DARVTQTPRHKVTEMGQEVTMRCQPILGHNTVFWYRQTMMQGLELLAYFRNRAPLDDSGMPKDRFSAEMPDATLATLKIQPSEPRDSAVYFCASGLPLRPQHFGDGTRLSIL.

The sample holds many counts of this clonotype. The chain recombines TRBV9 with TRBJ2-3; TRBD2 agrees at 14 bases. The ends lost 4 bases at V and 0 bases at J; junction bases unmatched: 4. Germline lookup yields CDR1 SGDLS and CDR2 YYNGEE. This CDR3 spans 17 amino acids. This CDR3 reads CASSPGTSGGSTDTQYF. DNA for the CDR3: TGTGCCAGCAGCCCCGGGACTAGCGGGGGTAGCACAGATACGCAGTATTTT.

Many counts were recorded for this clonotype. V is TRBV2 and J is TRBJ2-3; possibly TRBD1 or TRBD2 for D (5 bases each). Germline CDR1 SNHLY, CDR2 FYNNEI. The CDR3 has 15 amino acids. V gave up 6 bases and J gave up 0 bases, with 13 bases separating them. The CDR3: CASSANWGSTDTQYF. The CDR3 coding sequence is TGTGCCAGCAGCGCCAATTGGGGGAGCACAGATACGCAGTATTTT. Supplemented by reference TRBV2 and TRBJ2-3, the full variable domain reads EPEVTQTPSHQVTQMGQEVILRCVPISNHLYFYWYRQILGQKVEFLVSFYNNEISEKSEIFDDQFSVERPDGSNFTLKIRSTKLEDSAMYFCASSANWGSTDTQYFGPGTRLTVL.

The chain joins TRBV5-6 to TRBJ2-1; D is uncertain. CDR1 is SGHDT and CDR2 is YYEEEE in the germline V gene. V dropped 0 bases and J dropped 7 bases, with 5 bases sitting between them. The CDR3 is 12 amino acids. CDR3 nucleotide sequence: TGTGCCAGCAGCTTGGTAAGGAATGAGCAGTTCTTC. This gives the protein CASSLVRNEQFF.

The chain employs TRBV27 and TRBJ2-5, with D possibly TRBD2 on 6 matching bases. The CDR3 covers 14 residues. Germline V gene data show CDR1 as MNHEY and CDR2 as SMNVEV (reference sequence). V was shortened by 5 bases and J by 7 bases, with 17 bases between the two germline ends. The CDR3 region is CASSPAGPGGTQYF. Here the CDR3 DNA reads TGTGCCAGCAGTCCCGCGGGGCCCGGGGGGACCCAGTACTTC.

The chain couples TRBV2 to TRBJ1-1, with D uncertain. The CDR3 length is 9 residues. Germline V gene lookup returns CDR1 SNHLY and CDR2 FYNNEI. CDR3 bases: TGTGCTACGAACACTGAAGCTTTCTTT. It encodes CATNTEAFF.

The chain carries TRBV24-1 and TRBJ2-1; 7 positions match TRBD1. The germline CDR1 and CDR2 sequences are KGHDR and SFDVKD. CDR3 length equals 17 residues. V lost 9 bases and J lost 0; bases outside the gene matches: 13. This CDR3 reads CATSPQGDLSSYNEQFF. DNA of the CDR3: TGTGCCACCTCCCCCCAGGGGGACCTCAGCTCCTACAATGAGCAGTTCTTC.

The V and J genes are TRBV9 and TRBJ2-3; 9 bases line up with TRBD1. The CDR3 runs to 17 residues. With 3 bases clipped from V and 1 base from J, the junction kept 9 bases outside the gene matches. The V gene's germline CDR1 is SGDLS and CDR2 YYNGEE. Written as DNA, the CDR3 is TGTGCCAGCAGCGATTCCTACCGGGACAGGGGCACAGATACGCAGTATTTT. Translating it yields CASSDSYRDRGTDTQYF. The complete variable domain, with remaining parts taken from reference TRBV9 and TRBJ2-3, reads DSGVTQTPKHLITATGQRVTLRCSPRSGDLSVYWYQQSLDQGLQFLIQYYNGEERAKGNILERFSAQQFPDLHSELNLSSLELGDSALYFCASSDSYRDRGTDTQYFGPGTRLTVL.

At least ten counts were recorded for this clonotype. The chain combines TRBV6-6 with TRBJ1-5; D call uncertain. The CDR3 is 11 residues long. Germline V gives CDR1 MNHNY, CDR2 SVGAGI (reference sequence). V was trimmed by 6 bases and J by 8 bases, leaving 8 bases between them. CDR3 sequence (DNA): TGTGCCAGCAGCCACGGAGAGCCCCAGCATTTT. It specifies CASSHGEPQHF.

The V gene is TRBV27, the J gene TRBJ1-1; D unresolved. The germline V gene encodes CDR1 MNHEY and CDR2 SMNVEV (reference sequence). V shed 5 bases and J shed 1 base, with 5 bases lying between them. The CDR3 is 12 residues long. CDR3 in amino acids: CASSQGNTEAFF. CDR3 nucleotides: TGTGCCAGCAGTCAAGGGAACACTGAAGCTTTCTTT.

The CDR3 coding sequence is TGTGCCAGCAGTCCTAGATCAGTGCAAGAGACCCAGTACTTC. Translated: CASSPRSVQETQYF. This chain connects TRBV27 to TRBJ2-5; unclear D gene. The V end lost 5 bases, the J end lost 2 bases, and 12 bases lay between the germline ends. The length of the CDR3 is 14 residues. From germline, CDR1 is MNHEY and CDR2 SMNVEV (reference sequence).

The rearrangement joins TRBV2 to TRBJ2-1, with TRBD2 identical over 7 bases. Germline V lookup: CDR1 SNHLY, CDR2 FYNNEI. The CDR3 extends over 15 amino acids. V trimming: 1 base; J trimming: 5 bases; junction bases outside the gene matches: 5. CDR3 nucleotide sequence: TGTGCCAGCAGTGAAGACCTAGCGGCGGACAATGAGCAGTTCTTC. This sequence encodes CASSEDLAADNEQFF.

The chain recombines TRBV19 with TRBJ1-1; weak D call: TRBD1 (6 bases). CDR1 and CDR2 (germline): LNHDA, SQIVND (reference sequence). This CDR3 spans 12 amino acids. Trimming shortened V by 6 bases and J by 4 bases, and 9 bases separated the two germline ends. The DNA for the CDR3 is TGTGCCAGTAGCAGGGGTCTCACTGAAGCTTTCTTT. Translated, it gives CASSRGLTEAFF.

With regard to this clonotype: A clone one base away is much larger, so this may be a read error. This chain links TRBV12-3 or TRBV12-4 with TRBJ1-5; 8 positions match TRBD1. The CDR3 sequence is 13 residues long. CDR3 DNA: TGTACCAGCAGGGGACAGGGCAATCAGCCCCAGCATTTT. Its translation is CTSRGQGNQPQHF.

This clonotype has just a few counts. The chain joins TRBV5-6 to TRBJ2-5; D gene uncertain. CDR1 SGHDT and CDR2 YYEEEE come from the germline V gene. V shed 2 bases and J shed 5 bases, with 4 bases lying between them. This CDR3 is 11 amino acids long. The CDR3 nucleotides are TGTGCCAGCAGCTTTACCGAGACCCAGTACTTC. The encoded protein is CASSFTETQYF.

This clonotype was observed a few times. The chain combines TRBV27 with TRBJ2-5; D not resolved. V lost 3 bases and J lost 3, with 8 bases in between. CDR1 and CDR2 from the germline V gene are MNHEY and SMNVEV (reference sequence). This CDR3 spans 13 amino acids. CDR3 in amino acids: CASSFAGKETQYF. The CDR3 DNA follows: TGTGCCAGCAGTTTTGCTGGAAAAGAGACCCAGTACTTC.